Only one count was recorded for the clone carrying this T cell receptor (beta chain). The CDR3 covers 16 residues. In germline, CDR1 is SQVTM, CDR2 ANQGSEA. The ends lost 0 bases at V and 7 bases at J; junction bases unmatched: 11. The record originates from a study of T cell responses to AZD1222 COVID-19 vaccine. Across the study: Pooled in the analysis were second doses at about 4 or about 12 weeks.

This table comes from immunoSEQ multiplex PCR, and its TCRdb copy is limited to in-frame clones, with some not included. Counted here are over 95,000 clones, about 86% occurring once; the ten biggest clones make up roughly an eighth. The receptor was derived from an adult in good health. The V call is TRBV29-1, the J call TRBJ2-1, with 8 bases identical to TRBD1. The material sequenced was peripheral blood, taken on day 0 of AZD1222 vaccination. The CDR3 sequence: CSVEDLGTGNRNEQFF. The CDR3 DNA follows: TGCAGCGTTGAAGATCTTGGGACAGGTAATAGGAATGAGCAGTTCTTC.